This T cell receptor (beta chain) was captured by sequencing in a study of T cells in Graves' hyperthyroidism and ophthalmopathy. Patients were aged 18 to 65, had disease duration under 2 months, and had newly diagnosed hyperthyroidism. This clonotype was observed a handful of times. Its antigen is unknown. TCR beta CDR3 region amplification was performed from RNA transcripts. The primer set for the first-round RT-PCR of the TCR CDR3 was HTBI. Using its own MiXCR run on the multiplex PCR reads, TCRdb lists one record per CDR3 protein. The table includes under 350,000 distinct CDR3 sequences, roughly 13% detected once. The CDR3 sequence is 17 residues long. The J segment lost 0 bases and the V segment lost 4 bases, leaving 8 bases of the junction unmatched. The germline V gene encodes CDR1 SQVTM and CDR2 ANQGSEA. Broader study findings: Researchers found most expanded thyroid clonotypes above 0.001 in blood as well. The model anticipated ophthalmopathy a median about 6.5 months pre-onset.

Sequencing was performed on blood. The chain couples TRBV29-1 to TRBJ2-7, with 14 bases fitting TRBD2. The sequence derives from a woman in her forties with Graves' hyperthyroidism. DNA of the CDR3: TGCAGCGTTGGAGGACTAGCGGGAGGCCTTAGCTCCTACGAGCAGTACTTC. Its protein is CSVGGLAGGLSSYEQYF.